One and the same sample provided the 24 T cell receptor beta chains below, sequenced in a study of blood T cell repertoires in COVID-19. The table came from immunoSEQ multiplex PCR; TCRdb's copy has only in-frame clones and leaves some out. The sample has fewer than 110,000 clones, 88% seen once. Sequenced material: peripheral blood. The receptors originated from a human donor in a cohort sampled during active COVID-19.

V gene TRBV9 combines with J gene TRBJ1-2; tentative D call: TRBD1 (6 bases). With 0 bases removed from V and 4 bases from J, the gap between germline ends came to 13 bases. CDR3 length: 15 amino acids. Germline loops: CDR1 SGDLS, CDR2 YYNGEE. DNA of the CDR3: TGTGCCAGCAGCGTAGCTAGGGGGGGTAGCTATGGCTACACCTTC. As protein: CASSVARGGSYGYTF.

The chain combines TRBV4-1 with TRBJ1-5; 10 positions match TRBD1. The CDR3 runs 22 residues. Trimming cost V 1 base and J 1 base; bases outside gene matches: 19. Per the germline V gene, CDR1 is MGHRA and CDR2 is YSYEKL. The CDR3 bases are TGCGCCAGCAGCCAAGGGGTTATTTGGGGACAGGGGCGAATTTGGAGCAATCAGCCCCAGCATTTT. Protein product: CASSQGVIWGQGRIWSNQPQHF.

This rearrangement joins TRBV14 to TRBJ2-1; D ambiguous. This CDR3 contains 14 residues. Germline-derived CDR1 and CDR2 are SGHDN and FVKESK. Trimming took 2 bases from V and 7 from J, leaving 12 bases between them. The CDR3 reads CASSQHLSLNEQFF. The CDR3, as DNA: TGTGCCAGCAGCCAACACCTCAGTCTGAATGAGCAGTTCTTC.

The chain recombines TRBV2 with TRBJ1-1, with a weak D call TRBD1 (6 bases). V lost 6 bases and J 5 bases, leaving 19 bases between the germline ends. This CDR3 has 15 amino acids. From germline, CDR1 is SNHLY and CDR2 FYNNEI. The CDR3 bases are TGTGCCAGCAGAAGAGAACAGGGTTCGAGTACTGAAGCTTTCTTT. It encodes CASRREQGSSTEAFF.

This clone showed up just a few times. This chain links TRBV10-1 with TRBJ2-2; weak D call: TRBD1 (7 bases). Germline V gene lookup returns CDR1 WNHNN and CDR2 SYGVQD (reference sequence). The V end lost 5 bases, the J end lost 3 bases, and 13 bases lay between the germline ends. This CDR3 is 15 amino acids long. CDR3 DNA: TGCGCCAGCAGTTTTCAGGGGGACTACACCGGGGAGCTGTTTTTT. Residues: CASSFQGDYTGELFF.

The chain joins TRBV15 to TRBJ1-2, with TRBD1 matching over 9 bases. Trimming removed 1 base from V and 8 bases from J; junction bases left unmatched: 5. From germline, CDR1 is LNHNV and CDR2 YYDKDF (reference sequence). The CDR3 runs to 14 residues. CDR3 nucleotide sequence: TGTGCCACCAGCAGAGCTGACAGGGGGGCCGGCTACACCTTC. Translated, it gives CATSRADRGAGYTF. The full variable domain, with the rest looked up from reference TRBV15 and TRBJ1-2, is DAMVIQNPRYQVTQFGKPVTLSCSQTLNHNVMYWYQQKSSQAPKLLFHYYDKDFNNEADTPDNFQSRRPNTSFCFLDIRSPGLGDTAMYLCATSRADRGAGYTFGSGTRLTVV.

The count of this clone is one. The genes are TRBV9 and TRBJ1-2; a weak D match, TRBD1 (5 bases). The ends were cut back, 0 bases at V and 7 bases at J, with 16 bases in the middle. Germline CDR1 is SGDLS and CDR2 is YYNGEE. This CDR3 spans 15 amino acids. The CDR3 nucleotides read TGTGCCAGCAGCGTAGTTGGCAGTAGGGGAGGTGGCTACACCTTC. This translates into CASSVVGSRGGGYTF.

The chain carries TRBV3-1 (or the pseudogene TRBV3-2) and TRBJ2-5, with 10 bases matching TRBD2. The germline V gene has CDR1 LGHDT and CDR2 YNNKEL (reference sequence). The CDR3 is made up of 14 amino acids. The V segment lost 6 bases and the J segment 2 bases; nucleotides outside the gene matches: 3. The CDR3 here is CASSLAGVQETQYF. The CDR3 coding sequence is TGTGCCAGCAGTCTAGCGGGGGTACAAGAGACCCAGTACTTC.

The chain couples TRBV4-3 to TRBJ1-4; D is undetermined. CDR1 and CDR2 from the germline V gene are LGHNA and YSLEER. The CDR3 is made up of 15 amino acids. The germline V and J ends were trimmed by 3 bases and 5 bases, with 13 bases remaining between them. CDR3 sequence (DNA): TGCGCCAGCAGCCAGGTTCAGGCAAAAAATGAAAAACTGTTTTTT. Amino acids: CASSQVQAKNEKLFF.

The gene calls are TRBV6-5 and TRBJ1-1; 7 positions match TRBD1. CDR3 length: 13 amino acids. V shed 10 bases, J shed 1 base, and the junction held 6 bases outside the gene matches. Germline V gene lookup returns CDR1 MNHEY and CDR2 SVGAGI. The chain's CDR3 is CATFRGRNTEAFF. CDR3 bases: TGTGCCACCTTTAGGGGGCGGAACACTGAAGCTTTCTTT.

J is TRBJ1-2 and V is TRBV28; D is uncertain. There are 12 residues in the CDR3. CDR1 is MDHEN, CDR2 SYDVKM, per germline. The V end was cut by 6 bases, the J end by 2 bases, with 7 bases between. The CDR3 region is CASRGSNYGYTF. The CDR3 nucleotides are TGTGCCAGCAGAGGGAGCAACTATGGCTACACCTTC.

V and J are TRBV14 and TRBJ1-2; D remains unclear. V was trimmed by 1 base and J by 4 bases, leaving 25 bases between them. Germline CDR1 reads SGHDN; CDR2 reads FVKESK. The CDR3 runs 19 residues. The CDR3: CASSQGAFPSGSLGYGYTF. CDR3 coding DNA: TGTGCCAGCAGCCAAGGAGCTTTTCCGTCGGGGTCCCTGGGCTATGGCTACACCTTC.

This chain uses TRBV19 with TRBJ2-3; D unclear. V was trimmed by 5 bases and J by 8 bases, leaving 17 bases between them. This CDR3 contains 14 residues. From germline, CDR1 is LNHDA and CDR2 SQIVND (reference sequence). The CDR3 reads CASSPTMSYGTQYF. The CDR3 coding sequence is TGTGCCAGTAGTCCAACTATGTCTTACGGTACGCAGTATTTT.

The J gene is TRBJ1-5, the V gene TRBV27; TRBD1 might be the D (5 bases). The germline V gene encodes CDR1 MNHEY and CDR2 SMNVEV (reference sequence). Trimming left V 1 base short and J 7 bases short, with 14 bases between. The CDR3 covers 15 residues. The CDR3 region is CASSLWRGAQQPQHF. CDR3 DNA: TGTGCCAGCAGTTTATGGAGGGGCGCCCAGCAGCCCCAGCATTTT.

Remarks on this clone: One end of the junction is discordant with germline, which a read error may explain. Other DNA sequences of this sample code for an identical CDR3. The genes are TRBV6-5 and TRBJ2-1, with TRBD1 as a possible D gene (5 bases). This CDR3 contains 16 residues. CDR1 is MNHEY and CDR2 is SVGAGI in the germline V gene. The CDR3 DNA follows: TGTGCTAGCAGTTCTCGAAAATATGACAGAAACAATGAGCAGTTCTTC. Protein: CASSSRKYDRNNEQFF.

The chain recombines TRBV12-5 with TRBJ1-1, with 7 nucleotides matching TRBD1. This CDR3 comprises 11 residues. The germline V gene encodes CDR1 LGHNT and CDR2 FRNRAP. The CDR3 region is CADRAGTEAFF. As DNA, the CDR3 is TGTGCAGACAGGGCGGGCACTGAAGCTTTCTTT.

The rearrangement joins TRBV6-5 to TRBJ2-3; 8 bases align to TRBD1. Trimming took 6 bases from V and 1 from J; bases not matched to a gene: 6. The germline gives CDR1 MNHEY, CDR2 SVGAGI. The CDR3 is 15 residues long. DNA for the CDR3: TGTGCCAGCAGAATAGACAGGGGCGGCACAGATACGCAGTATTTT. The encoded protein is CASRIDRGGTDTQYF.

The rearrangement joins TRBV2 to TRBJ2-7; 9 bases are a match to TRBD2. CDR1 is SNHLY, CDR2 FYNNEI, per germline. This CDR3 contains 15 residues. V shed 1 base and J 9 bases; nucleotides not matched to a gene: 10. The CDR3 region is CASSEVRREGRGQYF. CDR3 coding DNA: TGTGCCAGCAGTGAAGTGCGGCGGGAGGGCAGGGGGCAGTACTTC.

The V and J genes are TRBV5-1 and TRBJ1-5; TRBD1 is a possible D gene (5 bases). V lost 2 bases and J lost 5, with 8 bases in between. In germline, CDR1 is SGHRS, CDR2 YFSETQ. The CDR3 contains 13 residues. The CDR3 region has the DNA TGCGCCAGCAGCTTCGGGGGGGATCAGCCCCAGCATTTT. Its translation: CASSFGGDQPQHF.

CDR3 protein: CASSPLAGPAYEQYF. Here the CDR3 DNA reads TGTGCCAGTAGTCCTCTAGCGGGACCCGCCTACGAGCAGTACTTC. The chain carries TRBV19 and TRBJ2-7, with 9 bases fitting TRBD2. Germline V gene sequence: CDR1 LNHDA, CDR2 SQIVND (reference sequence). Trimming removed 5 bases from V and 2 bases from J; junction bases left unmatched: 7. The CDR3 runs 15 residues. Full variable domain (missing parts from reference TRBV19 and TRBJ2-7): DGGITQSPKYLFRKEGQNVTLSCEQNLNHDAMYWYRQDPGQGLRLIYYSQIVNDFQKGDIAEGYSVSREKKESFPLTVTSAQKNPTAFYLCASSPLAGPAYEQYFGPGTRLTVT.

The chain has TRBV5-1 and TRBJ2-7; 11 nucleotides match TRBD1. The CDR3 totals 15 residues. Germline-derived CDR1 and CDR2 are SGHRS and YFSETQ. The trim removed 3 bases at V and 5 bases at J, leaving 7 bases unmatched. The CDR3 DNA follows: TGCGCCAGCAGCTGGAGGACAGGGGGCGGGAACGAGCAGTACTTC. This gives the protein CASSWRTGGGNEQYF.

This chain joins TRBV9 and TRBJ1-6, with 7 bases matching TRBD1. J lost 7 bases, V lost 0 bases, and 4 bases had no gene match. CDR1 is SGDLS, CDR2 YYNGEE, per germline. CDR3 size: 15 residues. The CDR3 DNA reads TGTGCCAGCAGCGTAGGCGGGACAGTCAATTCACCCCTCCACTTT. Protein product: CASSVGGTVNSPLHF.

The chain couples TRBV19 to TRBJ2-7; TRBD1 agrees at 9 bases. This CDR3 has 15 residues. CDR1 is LNHDA and CDR2 is SQIVND in the germline V gene (reference sequence). The V segment lost 5 bases and the J segment 3 bases; nucleotides outside the gene matches: 8. The DNA of the CDR3 is TGTGCCAGTAGTCCGTCGGGACAGGGATTCTACGAGCAGTACTTC. As protein: CASSPSGQGFYEQYF.

This chain joins TRBV14 and TRBJ2-7, with 9 nucleotides matching TRBD2. The CDR3 is 17 amino acids. Trimming removed 6 bases from V and 4 bases from J; junction bases left unmatched: 16. CDR1 is SGHDN and CDR2 is FVKESK in the germline V gene. The CDR3 spells CASSGARLAGYQYEQYF. For the CDR3, the DNA is TGTGCCAGCAGTGGGGCCCGGCTAGCGGGGTATCAGTACGAGCAGTACTTC.